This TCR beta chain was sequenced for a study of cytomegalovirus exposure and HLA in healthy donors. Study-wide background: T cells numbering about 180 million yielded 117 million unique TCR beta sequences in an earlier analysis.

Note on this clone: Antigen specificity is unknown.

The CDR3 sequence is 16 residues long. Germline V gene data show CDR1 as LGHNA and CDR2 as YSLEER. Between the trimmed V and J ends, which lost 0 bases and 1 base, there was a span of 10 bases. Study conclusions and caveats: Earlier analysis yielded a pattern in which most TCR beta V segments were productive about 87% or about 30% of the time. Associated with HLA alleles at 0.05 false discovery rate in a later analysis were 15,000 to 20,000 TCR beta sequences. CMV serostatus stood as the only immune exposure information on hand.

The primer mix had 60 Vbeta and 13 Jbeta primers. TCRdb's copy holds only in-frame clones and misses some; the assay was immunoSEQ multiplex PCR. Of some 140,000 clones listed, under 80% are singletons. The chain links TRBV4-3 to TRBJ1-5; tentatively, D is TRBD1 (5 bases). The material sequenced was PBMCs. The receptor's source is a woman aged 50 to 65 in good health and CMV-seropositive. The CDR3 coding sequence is TGCGCCAGCAGCCAAGAGGCAGGGTACAGCAATCAGCCCCAGCATTTT. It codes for CASSQEAGYSNQPQHF.